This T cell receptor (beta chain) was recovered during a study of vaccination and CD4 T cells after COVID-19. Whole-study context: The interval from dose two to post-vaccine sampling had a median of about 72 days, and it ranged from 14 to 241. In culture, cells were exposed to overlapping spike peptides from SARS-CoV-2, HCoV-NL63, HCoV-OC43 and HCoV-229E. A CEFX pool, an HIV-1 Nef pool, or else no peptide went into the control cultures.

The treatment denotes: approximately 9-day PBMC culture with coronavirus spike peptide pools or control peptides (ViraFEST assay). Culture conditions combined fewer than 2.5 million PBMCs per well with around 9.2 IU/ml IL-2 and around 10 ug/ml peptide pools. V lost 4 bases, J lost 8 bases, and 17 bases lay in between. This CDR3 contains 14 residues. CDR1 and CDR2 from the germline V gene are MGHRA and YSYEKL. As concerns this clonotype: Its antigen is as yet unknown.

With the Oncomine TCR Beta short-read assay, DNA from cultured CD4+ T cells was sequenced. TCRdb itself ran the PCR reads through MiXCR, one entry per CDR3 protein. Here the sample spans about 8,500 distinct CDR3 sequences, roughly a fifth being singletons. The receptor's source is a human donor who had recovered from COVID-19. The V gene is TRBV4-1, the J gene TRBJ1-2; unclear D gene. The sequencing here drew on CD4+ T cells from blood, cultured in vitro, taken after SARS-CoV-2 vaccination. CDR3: CASSRPARFGGYTF. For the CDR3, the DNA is TGCGCCAGCAGCCGACCGGCACGGTTCGGAGGCTACACCTTC.